This is a list of T cell receptor beta chains from one sample in a study of spatial heterogeneity in lung cancer. One entry per CDR3 protein results from TCRdb running MiXCR on the 5' RACE reads. The sample records 15,000 to 20,000 distinct CDR3 sequences, 7% to 10% being singletons. Here the sequenced sample was PBMCs, taken at follow-up. The origin of the receptors is a male donor with early-stage non-small cell lung cancer. The CDR3 runs from the conserved cysteine through the conserved F or W. A D gene is named only where the DNA matches it firmly. Only part of the rows carry a size: once, few, many, or a class if the clone is expanded.

J gene: TRBJ2-5
clone size: many
D gene: NA
V gene: TRBV24-1
CDR3 protein: CATSDGAAPYGAGGTQYF
CDR3 DNA: TGTGCCACCAGTGATGGGGCTGCCCCATACGGGGCCGGGGGGACCCAGTACTTC

J gene: TRBJ1-2
clone size: many
D gene: TRBD1
V gene: TRBV20-1
CDR3 protein: CSASGQGANYGYTF
CDR3 DNA: TGCAGTGCTAGTGGACAGGGGGCAAACTATGGCTACACCTTC

J gene: TRBJ2-6
clone size: few
D gene: TRBD2
V gene: TRBV6-1
CDR3 protein: CASSEPSGAISGANVLTF
CDR3 DNA: TGTGCCAGCAGTGAACCTAGCGGGGCTATCTCTGGGGCCAACGTCCTGACTTTC

J gene: TRBJ2-1
clone size: many
D gene: TRBD1
V gene: TRBV7-7
CDR3 protein: CASSDDRGGRNEQFF
CDR3 DNA: TGTGCCAGCAGCGATGACAGGGGGGGACGCAATGAGCAGTTCTTC

J gene: TRBJ1-4
clone size: many
D gene: TRBD1
V gene: TRBV6-1
CDR3 protein: CASSPRQGTEKLFF
CDR3 DNA: TGTGCCAGCAGTCCTCGACAGGGTACTGAAAAACTGTTTTTT

J gene: TRBJ2-3
clone size: many
D gene: TRBD2
V gene: TRBV4-3
CDR3 protein: CASSQRGTRGVDTQYF
CDR3 DNA: TGCGCCAGCAGCCAAAGGGGGACTAGAGGGGTAGATACGCAGTATTTT

J gene: TRBJ2-7
clone size: many
D gene: NA
V gene: TRBV12-3/TRBV12-4
CDR3 protein: CASSFSRTYEQYF
CDR3 DNA: TGTGCCAGCAGTTTCTCCAGAACCTACGAGCAGTACTTC

J gene: TRBJ1-1
clone size: many
D gene: TRBD1
V gene: TRBV19
CDR3 protein: CASSKTGETSEAFF
CDR3 DNA: TGTGCCAGTAGTAAGACAGGGGAGACTTCTGAAGCTTTCTTT

J gene: TRBJ2-2
clone size: many
D gene: NA
V gene: TRBV6-1
CDR3 protein: CASKRGPSVNTGELFF
CDR3 DNA: TGTGCCAGTAAAAGGGGCCCTAGCGTAAACACCGGGGAGCTGTTTTTT

J gene: TRBJ2-5
clone size: many
D gene: TRBD2
V gene: TRBV7-9
CDR3 protein: CASSPGSGDLQETQYF
CDR3 DNA: TGTGCCAGCAGCCCGGGCAGCGGGGACCTGCAAGAGACCCAGTACTTC

J gene: TRBJ1-5
clone size: many
D gene: NA
V gene: TRBV3-1
CDR3 protein: CASSRGDQPQHF
CDR3 DNA: TGTGCCAGCAGCCGGGGCGATCAGCCCCAGCATTTT

J gene: TRBJ2-7
clone size: few
D gene: TRBD2
V gene: TRBV29-1
CDR3 protein: CSVGTSGRKDEQYF
CDR3 DNA: TGCAGCGTAGGGACTAGCGGGAGGAAGGACGAGCAGTACTTC

J gene: TRBJ1-3
clone size: many
D gene: NA
V gene: TRBV16
CDR3 protein: CASSQDTGNTIYF
CDR3 DNA: TGTGCCAGCAGCCAGGATACTGGAAACACCATATATTTT

J gene: TRBJ2-3
clone size: few
D gene: NA
V gene: TRBV11-3
CDR3 protein: CASSLEGADTQYF
CDR3 DNA: TGTGCCAGCAGCTTAGAGGGGGCAGATACGCAGTATTTT

J gene: TRBJ2-1
clone size: many
D gene: NA
V gene: TRBV7-9
CDR3 protein: CASTSSGSYNEQFF
CDR3 DNA: TGTGCCAGCACCTCATCGGGTTCCTACAATGAGCAGTTCTTC

J gene: TRBJ2-6
clone size: many
D gene: NA
V gene: TRBV5-5
CDR3 protein: CASSLVGGGATLSGANVLTF
CDR3 DNA: TGTGCCAGCAGCCTCGTTGGAGGGGGCGCAACTCTCTCTGGGGCCAACGTCCTGACTTTC

J gene: TRBJ1-5
clone size: many
D gene: TRBD1
V gene: TRBV4-1
CDR3 protein: CASSQTTGFNQPQHF
CDR3 DNA: TGCGCCAGCAGCCAGACGACAGGGTTCAATCAGCCCCAGCATTTT

J gene: TRBJ2-2
clone size: NA
D gene: NA
V gene: TRBV20-1
CDR3 protein: CSAPTYWGTGELFF
CDR3 DNA: TGCAGTGCTCCGACTTATTGGGGAACCGGGGAGCTGTTTTTT

J gene: TRBJ1-2
clone size: many
D gene: TRBD1
V gene: TRBV27
CDR3 protein: CASSPEDRATVNYGYTF
CDR3 DNA: TGTGCCAGCAGTCCGGAGGACAGGGCAACTGTAAACTATGGCTACACCTTC

J gene: TRBJ1-5
clone size: NA
D gene: NA
V gene: TRBV12-3/TRBV12-4
CDR3 protein: CASIRTDSNQPQHF
CDR3 DNA: TGTGCCAGCATCCGAACAGATAGCAATCAGCCCCAGCATTTT

J gene: TRBJ2-3
clone size: many
D gene: NA
V gene: TRBV25-1
CDR3 protein: CASSESGGSDTQYF
CDR3 DNA: TGTGCCAGCAGTGAATCTGGGGGCTCAGATACGCAGTATTTT

J gene: TRBJ2-7
clone size: many
D gene: NA
V gene: TRBV13
CDR3 protein: CASSLRGYEQYF
CDR3 DNA: TGTGCCAGCAGCTTAAGAGGGTACGAGCAGTACTTC

J gene: TRBJ2-2
clone size: few
D gene: NA
V gene: TRBV3-1
CDR3 protein: CASSQDRVRTGELFF
CDR3 DNA: TGTGCCAGCAGCCAAGATCGGGTGCGCACCGGGGAGCTGTTTTTT

J gene: TRBJ2-1
clone size: many
D gene: TRBD2
V gene: TRBV7-8
CDR3 protein: CASSSILHWTSGGFNEQFF
CDR3 DNA: TGTGCCAGCAGCTCGATATTGCATTGGACTAGCGGGGGATTTAATGAGCAGTTCTTC

J gene: TRBJ2-1
clone size: few
D gene: TRBD2
V gene: TRBV3-1
CDR3 protein: CASSHRRTSGGLENEQFF
CDR3 DNA: TGTGCCAGCAGCCATCGTAGGACTAGCGGGGGGCTGGAGAATGAGCAGTTCTTC

J gene: TRBJ2-3
clone size: many
D gene: NA
V gene: TRBV3-1
CDR3 protein: CASSQPSTDTQYF
CDR3 DNA: TGTGCCAGCAGCCAGCCGTCTACAGATACGCAGTATTTT

J gene: TRBJ2-5
clone size: few
D gene: NA
V gene: TRBV5-4
CDR3 protein: CASSFRVQETQYF
CDR3 DNA: TGTGCCAGCAGCTTCAGGGTCCAAGAGACCCAGTACTTC

J gene: TRBJ2-2
clone size: NA
D gene: TRBD2
V gene: TRBV7-8
CDR3 protein: CASSFPSFFGSSGGHTGELFF
CDR3 DNA: TGTGCCAGCAGCTTCCCATCCTTCTTTGGCTCTAGCGGGGGCCACACCGGGGAGCTGTTTTTT

J gene: TRBJ2-7
clone size: few
D gene: TRBD1
V gene: TRBV13
CDR3 protein: CASSLRYRGKNEQYF
CDR3 DNA: TGTGCCAGCAGCTTACGGTACAGGGGGAAAAACGAGCAGTACTTC

J gene: TRBJ2-1
clone size: few
D gene: TRBD2
V gene: TRBV6-6
CDR3 protein: CASSYPSGDDNEQFF
CDR3 DNA: TGTGCCAGCAGTTACCCTAGCGGGGACGACAATGAGCAGTTCTTC

J gene: TRBJ1-2
clone size: many
D gene: NA
V gene: TRBV5-1
CDR3 protein: CASSPRGGNYGYTF
CDR3 DNA: TGCGCCAGCAGCCCTAGGGGAGGGAACTATGGCTACACCTTC

J gene: TRBJ2-1
clone size: many
D gene: NA
V gene: TRBV6-7
CDR3 protein: CASSPMKAEICSNEQFF
CDR3 DNA: TGTGCCAGCAGCCCTATGAAAGCAGAGATTTGTAGCAATGAGCAGTTCTTC

J gene: TRBJ1-2
clone size: many
D gene: NA
V gene: TRBV19
CDR3 protein: CASTWTANYGYTF
CDR3 DNA: TGTGCCAGTACCTGGACAGCTAACTATGGCTACACCTTC

J gene: TRBJ2-5
clone size: many
D gene: NA
V gene: TRBV4-1
CDR3 protein: CASSQAPGVKETQYF
CDR3 DNA: TGCGCCAGCAGCCAAGCTCCGGGAGTCAAAGAGACCCAGTACTTC

J gene: TRBJ2-5
clone size: NA
D gene: TRBD1
V gene: TRBV7-7
CDR3 protein: CASSADRGFQETQYF
CDR3 DNA: TGTGCCAGCAGCGCGGACAGGGGATTCCAAGAGACCCAGTACTTC

J gene: TRBJ2-7
clone size: many
D gene: NA
V gene: TRBV5-5
CDR3 protein: CASSEPLSGDYEQYF
CDR3 DNA: TGTGCCAGCAGCGAACCCCTGAGCGGAGACTACGAGCAGTACTTC

J gene: TRBJ2-2
clone size: medium-sized
D gene: TRBD2
V gene: TRBV4-1
CDR3 protein: CASSQDRLTSGGAGELFF
CDR3 DNA: TGCGCCAGCAGCCAAGATCGCCTGACTAGCGGGGGGGCCGGGGAGCTGTTTTTT

J gene: TRBJ2-6
clone size: many
D gene: NA
V gene: TRBV11-2
CDR3 protein: CASSLAPGTSGANVLTF
CDR3 DNA: TGTGCCAGCAGCTTAGCGCCAGGGACGTCTGGGGCCAACGTCCTGACTTTC

J gene: TRBJ1-1
clone size: few
D gene: NA
V gene: TRBV19
CDR3 protein: CASSMLGGATEAFF
CDR3 DNA: TGTGCCAGTAGTATGTTAGGGGGGGCAACTGAAGCTTTCTTT

J gene: TRBJ2-5
clone size: many
D gene: TRBD2
V gene: TRBV18
CDR3 protein: CASSPLPGLAGPETQYF
CDR3 DNA: TGTGCCAGCTCACCACTGCCGGGACTAGCGGGGCCGGAGACCCAGTACTTC

J gene: TRBJ1-3
clone size: few
D gene: NA
V gene: TRBV7-9
CDR3 protein: CASSPTVRKVSGNTIYF
CDR3 DNA: TGTGCCAGCAGCCCGACAGTGAGGAAGGTCTCTGGAAACACCATATATTTT

J gene: TRBJ2-7
clone size: medium-sized
D gene: TRBD2
V gene: TRBV29-1
CDR3 protein: CSVEEPSSGRGYEQYF
CDR3 DNA: TGCAGCGTTGAGGAGCCCTCTAGCGGGAGGGGCTACGAGCAGTACTTC

J gene: TRBJ2-5
clone size: many
D gene: NA
V gene: TRBV6-6
CDR3 protein: CASSLQGRETQYF
CDR3 DNA: TGTGCCAGCAGTTTACAGGGGAGGGAGACCCAGTACTTC

J gene: TRBJ2-1
clone size: many
D gene: TRBD1
V gene: TRBV10-3
CDR3 protein: CAISERTGMDEQFF
CDR3 DNA: TGTGCCATCAGTGAACGGACAGGCATGGATGAGCAGTTCTTC

J gene: TRBJ1-6
clone size: many
D gene: NA
V gene: TRBV6-1
CDR3 protein: CASSEDGDHGSPLHF
CDR3 DNA: TGTGCCAGCAGTGAAGACGGTGACCATGGTTCACCCCTCCACTTT